This T cell receptor beta chain came from a study of cytomegalovirus exposure and HLA in healthy donors. Findings and limits, study-wide: In the analysis, some V segments, TRBV6-2 and TRBV6-3 included, were excluded as indistinguishable.

Vbeta (60) and Jbeta (13) primers were used in the PCR. TCRdb's table, derived via immunoSEQ multiplex PCR, lists solely in-frame clones and lacks some. The sample includes roughly 180,000 clones, 60% to 85% of them seen just once. To note about this clone: Its target is unknown.

Unmatched junction bases numbered 15, after V lost 2 bases and J lost 4 bases. Germline lookup yields CDR1 SGDLS and CDR2 YYNGEE. This CDR3 comprises 18 residues. This TCR was sampled from a male donor in good health and CMV-seronegative. This chain connects TRBV9 to TRBJ2-1, with TRBD2 identical over 7 bases. The sequencing sample was made of PBMCs. CDR3 nucleotide sequence: TGTGCCAGCAGCGTCGCCGGGTCCGGCGGGGGAACTTACAATGAGCAGTTCTTC. Its protein is CASSVAGSGGGTYNEQFF.